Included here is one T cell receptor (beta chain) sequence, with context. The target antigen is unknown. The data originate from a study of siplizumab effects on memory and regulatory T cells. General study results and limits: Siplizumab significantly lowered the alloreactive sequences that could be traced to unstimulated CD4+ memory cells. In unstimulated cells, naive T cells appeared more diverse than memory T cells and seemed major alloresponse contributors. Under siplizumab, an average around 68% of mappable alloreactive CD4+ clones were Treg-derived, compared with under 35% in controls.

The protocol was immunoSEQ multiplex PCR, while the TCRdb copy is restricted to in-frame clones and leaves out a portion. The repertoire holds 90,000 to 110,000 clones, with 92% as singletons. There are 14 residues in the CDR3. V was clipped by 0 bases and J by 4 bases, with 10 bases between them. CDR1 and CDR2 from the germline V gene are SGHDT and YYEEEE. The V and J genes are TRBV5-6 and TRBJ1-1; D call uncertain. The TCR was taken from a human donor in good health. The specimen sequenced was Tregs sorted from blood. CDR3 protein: CASSLVKMGTEAFF. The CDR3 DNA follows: TGTGCCAGCAGCTTGGTTAAAATGGGCACTGAAGCTTTCTTT.